Listed here are 32 T cell receptor beta chains from one sample, sequenced in a study of T cell changes during pregnancy in multiple sclerosis. TCRdb keeps only in-frame clones here, not all; method: immunoSEQ multiplex PCR. The table shows 95,000 to 110,000 clones, with about nine tenths occurring only once. This material consisted of peripheral blood, taken in the third trimester of pregnancy. These TCRs come from a female donor in good health, enrolled as a control in a pregnancy study.

The J gene is TRBJ2-4, the V gene TRBV14, with 15 bases aligning to TRBD2. The CDR3 spans 17 residues. V lost 4 bases and J lost 4; bases outside the gene matches: 5. Germline V gene lookup returns CDR1 SGHDN and CDR2 FVKESK. CDR3 in DNA: TGTGCCAGCAGCCCAGGACTAGCGGGGGGGCCTAAAAACATTCAGTACTTC. It encodes CASSPGLAGGPKNIQYF.

The V and J genes are TRBV27 and TRBJ1-1, with TRBD1 as a possible D gene (5 bases). The CDR3 totals 14 residues. V was shortened by 6 bases and J by 2 bases, with 13 bases between the two germline ends. Germline CDR1 MNHEY, CDR2 SMNVEV (reference sequence). CDR3 protein: CASSVRGDNTEAFF. DNA for the CDR3: TGTGCCAGCAGCGTGCGGGGGGACAACACTGAAGCTTTCTTT.

In nucleotides, the CDR3 is TGCGCCAGCAGCCAGGCTTTTGACAGCTCTGGGGCCAACGTCCTGACTTTC. Its translation is CASSQAFDSSGANVLTF. This chain joins TRBV4-3 and TRBJ2-6, with a weak D call TRBD1 (5 bases). CDR1 is LGHNA, CDR2 YSLEER, per germline. The CDR3 covers 17 residues. Trimming left V 3 bases short and J 0 bases short, with 12 bases between.

The chain has TRBV11-2 and TRBJ1-4; D gene uncertain. The V gene lost 5 bases and the J gene lost 8 bases, with 15 bases spanning the gap. Germline CDR1 is SGHAT and CDR2 is FQNNGV. The CDR3 consists of 14 residues. DNA of the CDR3: TGTGCCAGCAGCGACTGGAACGTTCGGGAAAAACTGTTTTTT. Protein product: CASSDWNVREKLFF.

The rearrangement links TRBV7-2 to TRBJ2-3; D call uncertain. Germline V CDR1 and CDR2: SGHTA, FQGNSA. CDR3 length equals 13 residues. Trimming removed 4 bases from V and 4 bases from J, with 9 bases in between. The CDR3: CASSSSKADTQYF. The CDR3 nucleotides are TGTGCCAGCAGCTCCTCTAAAGCAGATACGCAGTATTTT.

V and J are TRBV6-6 and TRBJ1-5, with 8 bases lining up with TRBD1. With V trimmed by 4 bases and J by 1 base, 6 bases remained unmatched. This CDR3 comprises 16 residues. Looked up from germline, CDR1 is MNHNY and CDR2 is SVGAGI (reference sequence). CDR3 residues: CASSFSNRGSNQPQHF. The CDR3 bases are TGTGCCAGCAGTTTTTCAAACAGGGGGAGCAATCAGCCCCAGCATTTT.

The gene calls are TRBV4-1 and TRBJ1-2; 8 bases match TRBD1. The CDR3 runs to 15 residues. The V segment lost 2 bases and the J segment 5 bases; nucleotides outside the gene matches: 7. Germline V gene data show CDR1 as MGHRA and CDR2 as YSYEKL. CDR3 amino acids: CASSQPRDRRYGYTF. DNA of the CDR3: TGCGCCAGCAGCCAACCGCGGGACAGGAGATATGGCTACACCTTC.

The V gene is TRBV5-5, the J gene TRBJ2-7; 7 positions agree with TRBD1. The germline CDR1 and CDR2 sequences are SGHKS and YYEKEE (reference sequence). With V trimmed by 2 bases and J by 2 bases, 10 bases remained unmatched. The CDR3 has 16 amino acids. DNA of the CDR3: TGTGCCAGCAGCTTCGGGTCGACAGGGCTAACCTACGAGCAGTACTTC. It yields the protein CASSFGSTGLTYEQYF.

V usage is TRBV27 and J usage is TRBJ1-5, with 8 bases fitting TRBD1. This CDR3 is built from 15 residues. CDR1 is MNHEY and CDR2 is SMNVEV in the germline V gene (reference sequence). Trimming took 9 bases from V and 0 from J; bases not matched to a gene: 7. The CDR3 loop is CASEQGGDSNQPQHF. The CDR3 DNA follows: TGTGCCAGTGAACAGGGGGGGGATAGCAATCAGCCCCAGCATTTT.

The chain couples TRBV6-4 to TRBJ1-1, with D maybe TRBD1 (6 bases). The CDR3 contains 15 residues. The V gene lost 0 bases and the J gene lost 2 bases, with 10 bases spanning the gap. The germline V gene has CDR1 MRHNA and CDR2 SNTAGT. CDR3 DNA sequence: TGTGCCAGCAGTGACTCGTCACAGGGAAACACTGAAGCTTTCTTT. This codes for CASSDSSQGNTEAFF.

The CDR3 region has the DNA TGTGCCAGCAGGGCTCTGGGGCCTGGAAACACCATATATTTT. Translation gives CASRALGPGNTIYF. The J gene is TRBJ1-3, the V gene TRBV27; TRBD1 is a possible D gene (5 bases). This CDR3 region has 14 residues. Germline assignment: CDR1 MNHEY and CDR2 SMNVEV (reference sequence). Trimming removed 6 bases at V and 2 bases at J, with 11 bases between.

V usage is TRBV27 and J usage is TRBJ1-5; D perhaps matches TRBD1 (6 bases). This CDR3 comprises 15 residues. Germline CDR1 reads MNHEY; CDR2 reads SMNVEV (reference sequence). Trimming left V 3 bases short and J 4 bases short, with 13 bases between. CDR3 sequence reads: CASSFGRGPNQPQHF. The CDR3 nucleotides read TGTGCCAGCAGTTTTGGCAGGGGACCGAATCAGCCCCAGCATTTT.

J is TRBJ2-1 and V is TRBV7-3, with TRBD2 identical over 7 bases. This CDR3 has 16 amino acids. CDR1 and CDR2 from the germline V gene are SGHTA and FQGTGA. V was pared by 2 bases and J by 3 bases, with 7 bases of the junction left unmatched. The CDR3, as DNA: TGTGCCAGCAGCTTAGGGGTCGAGCGGGACTACAATGAGCAGTTCTTC. It yields the protein CASSLGVERDYNEQFF.

The V gene is TRBV11-1, the J gene TRBJ2-7; possibly TRBD1 for D (6 bases). The CDR3 contains 14 residues. The germline V gene encodes CDR1 SGHAT and CDR2 FQDESV (reference sequence). The V end lost 5 bases, the J end lost 3 bases, and 14 bases lay between the germline ends. Written as DNA, the CDR3 is TGTGCCAGCAGCCGAACAGGGCACAGCTACGAGCAGTACTTC. Its translation is CASSRTGHSYEQYF.

This chain links TRBV7-2 with TRBJ1-4; D is perhaps TRBD1 (6 bases). V gave up 2 bases and J gave up 7 bases, with 14 bases separating them. The CDR3 totals 15 residues. Germline assignment: CDR1 SGHTA and CDR2 FQGNSA. CDR3 in amino acids: CASSLNGGWFEKLFF. The CDR3 DNA follows: TGTGCCAGCAGCTTAAATGGGGGCTGGTTTGAAAAACTGTTTTTT.

This clone has just a few counts. This chain links TRBV30 with TRBJ1-1, with 10 bases matching TRBD1. Germline V gene sequence: CDR1 GTSNPN, CDR2 SVGIG (reference sequence). V lost 6 bases, J lost 5 bases, and 6 bases stayed unmatched. The CDR3 loop spans 13 amino acids. CDR3 DNA sequence: TGTGCCTGCTGGGACAGGGGTAGGACTGAAGCTTTCTTT. Translated, it gives CACWDRGRTEAFF.

The chain couples TRBV18 to TRBJ2-5; 7 bases map to TRBD2. The CDR3 has 13 amino acids. With 4 bases clipped from V and 9 bases from J, the junction kept 8 bases outside the gene matches. Germline V CDR1 and CDR2: KGHSH, LQKENI. The CDR3 DNA reads TGTGCCAGCTCACTGAGCGGGGTGAGGGCCCAGTACTTC. It translates to CASSLSGVRAQYF.

The gene calls are TRBV2 and TRBJ2-3; possible D gene TRBD2, 6 bases. The CDR3 covers 16 residues. V was shortened by 2 bases and J by 7 bases, with 19 bases between the two germline ends. CDR1 is SNHLY, CDR2 FYNNEI, per germline. CDR3 in amino acids: CASSEQGDSRVNTQYF. The DNA of the CDR3 is TGTGCCAGCAGTGAACAAGGGGACTCAAGAGTGAATACGCAGTATTTT. The entire variable domain, with the rest obtained from reference TRBV2 and TRBJ2-3, is as follows: EPEVTQTPSHQVTQMGQEVILRCVPISNHLYFYWYRQILGQKVEFLVSFYNNEISEKSEIFDDQFSVERPDGSNFTLKIRSTKLEDSAMYFCASSEQGDSRVNTQYFGPGTRLTVL.

The V gene is TRBV6-6, the J gene TRBJ2-1, with 7 positions matching TRBD2. Germline values: CDR1 MNHNY, CDR2 SVGAGI (reference sequence). The CDR3 contains 13 residues. Unmatched junction bases numbered 14, after V lost 6 bases and J lost 15 bases. CDR3 sequence reads: CASSPASSGVRFF. CDR3 in DNA: TGTGCCAGCAGCCCAGCCTCTAGCGGAGTGCGGTTCTTC.

V is TRBV5-1 and J is TRBJ1-1; TRBD1 is a possible D gene (5 bases). V dropped 0 bases and J dropped 0 bases, with 6 bases sitting between them. The CDR3 totals 14 residues. CDR1 and CDR2 (germline): SGHRS, YFSETQ. CDR3 DNA: TGCGCCAGCAGCTTGGAGGGGATGAACACTGAAGCTTTCTTT. Amino acids: CASSLEGMNTEAFF. Combining the CDR3 with reference TRBV5-1 and TRBJ1-1 gives the whole variable domain KAGVTQTPRYLIKTRGQQVTLSCSPISGHRSVSWYQQTPGQGLQFLFEYFSETQRNKGNFPGRFSGRQFSNSRSEMNVSTLELGDSALYLCASSLEGMNTEAFFGQGTRLTVV.

V and J are TRBV19 and TRBJ1-1, with TRBD1 matching 7 bases. With 3 bases clipped from V and 3 bases from J, the junction kept 4 bases outside the gene matches. The germline V gene encodes CDR1 LNHDA and CDR2 SQIVND (reference sequence). This CDR3 has 14 residues. Here the CDR3 reads CASSMGQSYTEAFF. CDR3 nucleotides: TGTGCCAGTAGTATGGGACAGTCATACACTGAAGCTTTCTTT. Complete variable domain (other parts from reference TRBV19 and TRBJ1-1): DGGITQSPKYLFRKEGQNVTLSCEQNLNHDAMYWYRQDPGQGLRLIYYSQIVNDFQKGDIAEGYSVSREKKESFPLTVTSAQKNPTAFYLCASSMGQSYTEAFFGQGTRLTVV.

The chain carries TRBV27 and TRBJ1-1; D unclear. This CDR3 is 11 amino acids long. From germline, CDR1 is MNHEY and CDR2 SMNVEV (reference sequence). Deletions cut 3 bases from V and 7 bases from J, with 6 bases between. In DNA, the CDR3 is TGTGCCAGCAGTTTTTCAGGTGAAGCTTTCTTT. Translating gives CASSFSGEAFF.

Concerning this clone itself: The junction departs from the called germline gene at one end, perhaps through a read error. This chain joins TRBV7-7 and TRBJ2-1; 10 positions agree with TRBD2. In germline, CDR1 is SSHAT, CDR2 FNYEAQ (reference sequence). The CDR3 sequence is 17 residues long. The CDR3 nucleotides read TGTGCTAGCAGCTTATTAGCGGGGGGAGGGTCCTACAATGAGCAGTTCTTC. Protein sequence: CASSLLAGGGSYNEQFF.

This chain connects TRBV9 to TRBJ1-2, with D perhaps matching TRBD1 (6 bases). This CDR3 spans 15 amino acids. The V gene lost 3 bases and the J gene lost 1 base, with 13 bases spanning the gap. CDR1 and CDR2 (germline): SGDLS, YYNGEE. CDR3 loop: CASSASTGFNYGYTF. The CDR3 nucleotides are TGTGCCAGCAGCGCCTCAACAGGGTTTAACTATGGCTACACCTTC.

The V gene is TRBV18, the J gene TRBJ2-7; D perhaps matches TRBD1 (6 bases). Trimming left V 2 bases short and J 5 bases short, with 13 bases between. Germline-derived CDR1 and CDR2 are KGHSH and LQKENI. This CDR3 contains 14 residues. Here the CDR3 DNA reads TGTGCCAGCTCACCAGGGGGCGCTAGGAACGAGCAGTACTTC. It translates to CASSPGGARNEQYF.

This chain uses TRBV30 with TRBJ1-2, with D unclear. Trimming stripped 1 base from V and 3 bases from J, with 12 bases between. Germline assignment: CDR1 GTSNPN and CDR2 SVGIG (reference sequence). CDR3 size: 14 residues. CDR3 region: CAWSEGTDDYGYTF. CDR3 nucleotide sequence: TGTGCCTGGAGTGAAGGAACAGATGACTATGGCTACACCTTC.

J is TRBJ1-1 and V is TRBV7-3; the D is unclear. The CDR3 runs 11 residues. V was pared by 7 bases and J by 5 bases, with 8 bases between. Germline loops: CDR1 SGHTA, CDR2 FQGTGA. The CDR3 DNA follows: TGTGCCAGCACTACTCTAACTGAAGCTTTCTTT. Its protein is CASTTLTEAFF.

The chain couples TRBV2 to TRBJ1-2; no definite D call. Germline V gives CDR1 SNHLY, CDR2 FYNNEI. The V gene lost 3 bases and the J gene lost 8 bases, with 13 bases spanning the gap. There are 13 residues in the CDR3. The CDR3 nucleotides are TGTGCCAGCAGTGATAGCGGGCTCTGGGGCTACACCTTC. Translating it yields CASSDSGLWGYTF.

DNA of the CDR3: TGTGCCAGCACGCCCCTCGGACAGGGAATGAACACTGAAGCTTTCTTT. Protein: CASTPLGQGMNTEAFF. V is TRBV27 and J is TRBJ1-1; 8 bases are a match to TRBD1. CDR1 is MNHEY, CDR2 SMNVEV, per germline (reference sequence). The CDR3 is made up of 16 amino acids. Unmatched junction bases numbered 10, after V lost 7 bases and J lost 0 bases.

The V call is TRBV14, the J call TRBJ2-7; D ambiguous. Between the trimmed V and J ends, which lost 4 bases and 4 bases, there was a span of 5 bases. The CDR3 is 11 amino acids. Per germline, CDR1 SGHDN and CDR2 FVKESK. The CDR3 sequence is CASSPLYEQYF. CDR3 sequence (DNA): TGTGCCAGCAGCCCTCTTTACGAGCAGTACTTC.

The chain employs TRBV5-1 and TRBJ1-2; 9 nucleotides align to TRBD1. The CDR3 length is 16 residues. V shed 0 bases, J shed 3 bases, and the junction held 6 bases outside the gene matches. Germline lookup yields CDR1 SGHRS and CDR2 YFSETQ. The CDR3 loop is CASSLDGTGWDYGYTF. For the CDR3, the DNA is TGCGCCAGCAGCTTGGATGGGACAGGGTGGGACTATGGCTACACCTTC.

The chain links TRBV6-6 to TRBJ2-7; maybe TRBD1 (5 bases). CDR1 and CDR2 from the germline V gene are MNHNY and SVGAGI (reference sequence). Trimming left V 8 bases short and J 2 bases short, with 16 bases between. This CDR3 region has 14 residues. This CDR3 is CASSIGAGPYEQYF. DNA of the CDR3: TGTGCCAGCTCAATAGGGGCAGGGCCCTACGAGCAGTACTTC.